Sequencing of this TCR beta chain was carried out in a study of regulatory T cells in long-lasting Graves disease. Overall study results and limits: What was studied was peripheral blood only, and not thyroid tissue. Comparison showed that persistent patients shared more public clonotypes (about 2,800) than new patients (966).

This clonotype was seen at least ten times. Its antigen is as yet unknown. V gave up 0 bases and J gave up 6 bases; unmatched junction bases: 6. CDR3 length equals 15 residues. Germline CDR1 LGHNA, CDR2 YNFKEQ. The TCR beta library used iRepertoire HTBI primers with Arm-PCR amplification of CDR3. One entry per CDR3 protein results from TCRdb running MiXCR on the multiplex PCR reads. The table includes roughly 440,000 distinct CDR3 sequences, 15% to 20% detected once. As to time point: newly diagnosed GD, antithyroid drugs for less than 3 months. There was RNA extracted from PBMCs, and the TCR library was made from it. These data were also filed under a second study, of T cells in Graves' hyperthyroidism and ophthalmopathy. From that paper: Thyroid ultrasound and orbital computed tomography, with clinical symptoms and serum thyroxine and TRAb, informed diagnoses. The model identified upcoming ophthalmopathy a median 6.5 months ahead of onset.

The clonotype was recovered from a woman younger than 35 with Graves disease. The sample consisted of peripheral blood mononuclear cells (PBMCs), taken at new diagnosis, from a patient treated with antithyroid drugs. The chain uses TRBV4-2 and TRBJ1-1; 8 nucleotides match TRBD1. This CDR3 reads CASSQDRQGAAEAFF. In nucleotides, the CDR3 is TGTGCCAGCAGCCAAGATAGGCAGGGGGCGGCTGAAGCTTTCTTT.